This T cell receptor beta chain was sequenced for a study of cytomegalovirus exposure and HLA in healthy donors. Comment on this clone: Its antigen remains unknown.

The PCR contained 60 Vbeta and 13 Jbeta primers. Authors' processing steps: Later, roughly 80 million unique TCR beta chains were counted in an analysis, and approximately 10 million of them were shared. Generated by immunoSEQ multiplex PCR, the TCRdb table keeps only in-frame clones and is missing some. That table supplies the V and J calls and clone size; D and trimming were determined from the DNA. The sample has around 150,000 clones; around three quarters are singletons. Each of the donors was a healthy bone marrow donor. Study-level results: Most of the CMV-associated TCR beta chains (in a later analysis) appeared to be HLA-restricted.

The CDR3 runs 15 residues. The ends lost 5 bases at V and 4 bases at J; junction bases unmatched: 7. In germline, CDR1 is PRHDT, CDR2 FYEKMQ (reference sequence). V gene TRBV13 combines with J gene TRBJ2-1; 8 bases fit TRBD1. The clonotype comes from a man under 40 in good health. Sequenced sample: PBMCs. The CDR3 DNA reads TGTGCCAGCAGCGGACCGGGACAGGTGTACAATGAGCAGTTCTTC. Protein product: CASSGPGQVYNEQFF.